This TCR beta chain was captured by sequencing in a study of technical replicates of blood from a few donors. Unmatched junction bases numbered 14, after V lost 5 bases and J lost 9 bases. The CDR3 contains 16 residues. Germline CDR1 is SGHTA and CDR2 is FQGNSA. The repertoire was sequenced with immunoSEQ multiplex PCR; TCRdb's copy has only in-frame clones and lacks some. The data contain about 79,000 clones, about 91% of them singletons. The receptor comes from a human donor in good health. Some clones in this sample may be carry-over from other donors' samples. The chain employs TRBV7-2 and TRBJ2-1, with 9 positions matching TRBD2. Sequenced sample: T cells isolated from PBMCs. The CDR3 loop is CASSPLAGRPLSEQFF. The CDR3 DNA sequence: TGTGCCAGCAGCCCACTAGCGGGCCGCCCCCTCAGTGAGCAGTTCTTC.